Below are 20 T cell receptor beta chains sequenced from a single sample in a study of a mutant IDH1 vaccine in newly diagnosed glioma. The protocol was immunoSEQ multiplex PCR, while the TCRdb copy is restricted to in-frame clones and leaves out a portion. The sample holds some 51,000 clones, approximately 78% seen once. Their target antigens are unknown. Time point indicated: week 5, during vaccination. One vaccine dose held 300 ug of mutant IDH1 20-mer peptide and came with topical imiquimod. The starting material was PBMCs, obtained from a glioma patient whose treatment included an IDH1 peptide vaccine. The source of these receptors is a man aged 50-60 years with glioma.

V and J are TRBV6-5 and TRBJ2-1; D is uncertain. Germline CDR1 is MNHEY and CDR2 is SVGAGI. The CDR3 sequence is 12 residues long. The germline V and J ends were trimmed by 6 bases and 9 bases, with 12 bases remaining between them. CDR3 sequence: CASRSSNREQFF. DNA for the CDR3: TGTGCCAGCAGGAGTAGCAATCGTGAGCAGTTCTTC.

V gene TRBV5-4 combines with J gene TRBJ2-6; 8 positions agree with TRBD1. The ends lost 4 bases at V and 3 bases at J; junction bases unmatched: 6. The germline gives CDR1 SGHNT, CDR2 YYREEE (reference sequence). This CDR3 is built from 16 residues. The CDR3 sequence: CASSPGQVIGANVLTF. As DNA, the CDR3 is TGTGCCAGCAGCCCGGGACAGGTGATTGGGGCCAACGTCCTGACTTTC.

This clone was detected once. The chain has TRBV1 and TRBJ2-7; TRBD1 is the table's D call, not checked against the DNA. TRBV1 is listed as a pseudogene. The CDR3 length is 14 residues. CDR3 nucleotide sequence: TGCACCAGCAGCCAAGTCAGGGGGCCGGCCGAGCAGTACTTC. Translation gives CTSSQVRGPAEQYF.

The chain employs TRBV27 and TRBJ1-5; D perhaps matches TRBD1 (6 bases). V was pared by 3 bases and J by 5 bases, with 11 bases between. The germline V gene encodes CDR1 MNHEY and CDR2 SMNVEV (reference sequence). The CDR3 totals 14 residues. In DNA form, the CDR3 reads TGTGCCAGCAGTTTGTTAGGGGGGGATCAGCCCCAGCATTTT. Translating it yields CASSLLGGDQPQHF.

The chain employs TRBV10-3 and TRBJ1-1; D not certain. Germline loops: CDR1 ENHRY, CDR2 SYGVKD. The V and J ends lost 4 bases and 0 bases respectively, with 3 bases between them. The CDR3 loop spans 12 amino acids. The CDR3: CAISGLNTEAFF. In nucleotides, the CDR3 is TGTGCCATCAGTGGTCTGAACACTGAAGCTTTCTTT.

In this sample, this clone turned up a few times. The genes are TRBV5-4 and TRBJ2-7, with 7 bases lining up with TRBD2. V lost 5 bases to trimming and J lost 5 bases; unmatched junction nucleotides: 10. CDR1 is SGHNT and CDR2 is YYREEE in the germline V gene (reference sequence). CDR3 length equals 14 residues. CDR3 region: CASSRTGRGDEQYF. CDR3 DNA: TGTGCCAGCAGTCGAACAGGTCGGGGGGACGAGCAGTACTTC.

The rearrangement uses TRBV6-4 and TRBJ1-1; D is perhaps TRBD1 (5 bases). Trimming cost V 2 bases and J 5 bases, with 9 bases left between them. The CDR3 totals 13 residues. Germline V gene sequence: CDR1 MRHNA, CDR2 SNTAGT. CDR3 sequence (DNA): TGTGCCAGCAGTGACAGGGGCGGAACTGAAGCTTTCTTT. Translated, it gives CASSDRGGTEAFF.

The chain combines TRBV9 with TRBJ2-2, with 11 bases fitting TRBD1. The CDR3 is made up of 19 amino acids. J gave up 4 bases and V 0 bases, and 11 bases lay outside the gene matches. From germline, CDR1 is SGDLS and CDR2 YYNGEE. The CDR3 nucleotides are TGTGCCAGCAGCGTAGGGATCCGGGGGACAGGGGGAAGCACCGGGGAGCTGTTTTTT. It codes for CASSVGIRGTGGSTGELFF.

This rearrangement joins TRBV7-2 to TRBJ2-3; no firm D call. Per germline, CDR1 SGHTA and CDR2 FQGNSA. Trimming cost V 0 bases and J 10 bases, with 14 bases left between them. The CDR3 covers 14 residues. CDR3 nucleotides: TGTGCCAGCAGCTTAGCGCCAGGCTTAGGCTCGCAGTATTTT. Protein product: CASSLAPGLGSQYF.

The V call is TRBV5-1, the J call TRBJ2-7; a weak D match, TRBD1 (6 bases). The CDR3 is made up of 14 amino acids. With 4 bases removed from V and 0 bases from J, the gap between germline ends came to 11 bases. Germline V CDR1 and CDR2: SGHRS, YFSETQ. CDR3 in amino acids: CASSRTGTSYEQYF. DNA of the CDR3: TGCGCCAGCAGCCGTACAGGGACCTCCTACGAGCAGTACTTC.

This clone has only one observation. The chain couples TRBV7-9 to TRBJ1-2; 7 bases agree with TRBD1. This CDR3 spans 14 amino acids. Germline V lookup: CDR1 SEHNR, CDR2 FQNEAQ (reference sequence). V gave up 2 bases and J gave up 3 bases; unmatched junction bases: 3. The CDR3 nucleotides read TGTGCCAGCAGCTTACAGGGGGAGTACTATGGCTACACCTTC. Translation gives CASSLQGEYYGYTF.

The chain joins TRBV6-5 to TRBJ1-5; a weak D match, TRBD1 (5 bases). The CDR3 contains 15 residues. Germline CDR1 is MNHEY and CDR2 is SVGAGI. With 0 bases removed from V and 1 base from J, the gap between germline ends came to 7 bases. This CDR3 is CASSYSQGSNQPQHF. The CDR3 DNA follows: TGTGCCAGCAGTTACTCTCAGGGCAGCAATCAGCCCCAGCATTTT.

The chain couples TRBV29-1 to TRBJ2-1; maybe TRBD2 (7 bases). CDR3 size: 15 residues. Deletions cut 6 bases from V and 7 bases from J, with 22 bases between. Germline V gene sequence: CDR1 SQVTM, CDR2 ANQGSEA. The CDR3 spells CSVGGREGWGNEQFF. Written as DNA, the CDR3 is TGCAGCGTGGGGGGCAGGGAGGGATGGGGGAATGAGCAGTTCTTC.

This sequence joins TRBV5-6 and TRBJ2-2; TRBD2 agrees at 9 bases. The germline V gene encodes CDR1 SGHDT and CDR2 YYEEEE. The CDR3 consists of 19 residues. The junction had 19 bases not matched to a gene; V was cut back by 4 bases and J by 6 bases. The CDR3 sequence: CASSLGGSGGTLGPGELFF. DNA of the CDR3: TGTGCCAGCAGCCTTGGGGGTAGCGGGGGAACCCTTGGCCCCGGGGAGCTGTTTTTT.

This sequence joins TRBV4-2 and TRBJ2-7, with D possibly being TRBD2 (7 bases). Germline V lookup: CDR1 LGHNA, CDR2 YNFKEQ. V lost 0 bases and J lost 3, with 21 bases in between. The CDR3 sequence is 18 residues long. CDR3 DNA sequence: TGTGCCAGCAGCCAAGAATTGGGGGGGCCAGGGCACTACTACGAGCAGTACTTC. It translates to CASSQELGGPGHYYEQYF.

This chain connects TRBV14 to TRBJ2-1; 12 positions match TRBD2. Trimming took 5 bases from V and 7 from J; bases not matched to a gene: 9. There are 16 residues in the CDR3. The V gene's germline CDR1 is SGHDN and CDR2 FVKESK. The CDR3 bases are TGTGCCAGCAGCAAGCTAGCGGGGGGGTTTAGGAATGAGCAGTTCTTC. This codes for CASSKLAGGFRNEQFF.

This chain joins TRBV30 and TRBJ2-1, with D uncertain. CDR3 length equals 11 residues. The V and J ends lost 4 bases and 2 bases respectively, with 3 bases between them. Germline CDR1 GTSNPN, CDR2 SVGIG (reference sequence). The CDR3 DNA is TGTGCCTGGACAGCCTACAATGAGCAGTTCTTC. It encodes CAWTAYNEQFF.

The V gene is TRBV7-9, the J gene TRBJ2-7; 10 bases are shared with TRBD1. The CDR3 length is 14 residues. Germline CDR1 and CDR2: SEHNR and FQNEAQ (reference sequence). V was pared by 3 bases and J by 2 bases, with 1 base of the junction left unmatched. The DNA of the CDR3 is TGTGCCAGCAGCTTGGGACAGGGGACCTACGAGCAGTACTTC. It codes for CASSLGQGTYEQYF.

V and J are TRBV19 and TRBJ2-2; D call uncertain. Germline-derived CDR1 and CDR2 are LNHDA and SQIVND (reference sequence). CDR3 size: 13 residues. Trimming stripped 5 bases from V and 2 bases from J, with 6 bases between. The CDR3 sequence is CASSRQNTGELFF. The CDR3 region has the DNA TGTGCCAGTAGTCGTCAAAACACCGGGGAGCTGTTTTTT.

V usage is TRBV5-1 and J usage is TRBJ1-1; 10 nucleotides align to TRBD1. V was pared by 3 bases and J by 0 bases, with 5 bases of the junction left unmatched. The germline CDR1 and CDR2 sequences are SGHRS and YFSETQ. CDR3 size: 16 residues. The CDR3 protein is CASSWSGTGVNTEAFF. CDR3 coding DNA: TGCGCCAGCAGCTGGAGCGGGACAGGGGTGAACACTGAAGCTTTCTTT.